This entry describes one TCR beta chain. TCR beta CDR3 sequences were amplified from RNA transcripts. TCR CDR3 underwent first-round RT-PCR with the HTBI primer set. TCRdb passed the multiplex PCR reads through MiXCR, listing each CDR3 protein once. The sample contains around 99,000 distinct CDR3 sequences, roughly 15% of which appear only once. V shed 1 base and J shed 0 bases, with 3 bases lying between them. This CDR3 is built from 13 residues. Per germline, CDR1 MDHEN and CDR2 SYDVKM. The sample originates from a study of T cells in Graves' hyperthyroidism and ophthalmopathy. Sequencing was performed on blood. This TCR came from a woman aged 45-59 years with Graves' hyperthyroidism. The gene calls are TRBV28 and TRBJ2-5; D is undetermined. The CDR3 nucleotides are TGTGCCAGCAGTTTATCCTACCAAGAGACCCAGTACTTC. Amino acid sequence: CASSLSYQETQYF. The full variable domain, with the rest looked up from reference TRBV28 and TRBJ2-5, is DVKVTQSSRYLVKRTGEKVFLECVQDMDHENMFWYRQDPGLGLRLIYFSYDVKMKEKGDIPEGYSVSREKKERFSLILESASTNQTSMYLCASSLSYQETQYFGPGTRLLVL.